The rows below give T cell receptor beta chains drawn from one sample of a study of PD-L1 blockade in urothelial cancer. Sequenced by immunoSEQ multiplex PCR; TCRdb stores in-frame clones only, minus some. The sample holds about 130,000 clones, about 81% seen once. The specimen was PBMCs, collected around atezolizumab (anti-PD-L1) treatment. Receptor source: a man between 50 and 59 years old with urothelial cancer. Both conserved end residues are part of each CDR3. A D gene is named only where the DNA matches it firmly. Size tells how often a clone was seen (once, few, many) or the class of an expanded clone, and some rows leave it out.

J gene | clone size | D gene | CDR3 length | V gene | CDR3 DNA | CDR3 protein
TRBJ2-2 | - | - | 13 | TRBV6-6 | TGTGCCAGCAAAAGGGACTTAACCGGGGAGCTGTTTTTT | CASKRDLTGELFF
TRBJ1-6 | once | TRBD1 | 16 | TRBV28 | TGTGCCAGCAGTCCCGGACAGGGGATGTATAATTCACCCCTCCACTTT | CASSPGQGMYNSPLHF
TRBJ2-3 | - | - | 13 | TRBV28 | TGTGCCAGCAGTTATACTTGGACAGATACGCAGTATTTT | CASSYTWTDTQYF
TRBJ2-5 | - | TRBD1 | 15 | TRBV5-5 | TGTGCCAGCAGCTTGGAGGGACAGTCTCAAGAGACCCAGTACTTC | CASSLEGQSQETQYF
TRBJ2-7 | - | TRBD1 | 15 | TRBV6-1 | TGTGCCAGCAGCGACGGGACAGGGCCCCCCTACGAGCAGTACTTC | CASSDGTGPPYEQYF
TRBJ2-7 | few | TRBD2 | 13 | TRBV6-5 | TGTGCCAGCAGTAGGACTAGCGGCTACGAGCAGTACTTC | CASSRTSGYEQYF
TRBJ2-7 | - | - | 13 | TRBV7-9 | TGTGCCAGCAGCTTAGTCGGAGGCTACGAGCAGTACTTC | CASSLVGGYEQYF
TRBJ2-7 | - | TRBD2 | 15 | TRBV7-2 | TGTGCCAGCAGCCAGACTAGCGGGACAACCTACGAGCAGTACTTC | CASSQTSGTTYEQYF
TRBJ2-2 | once | TRBD2 | 17 | TRBV19 | TGTGCCAGTAGTATAGATCTTGGCGGGAGGCCCGGCGGGGAGCTGTTTTTT | CASSIDLGGRPGGELFF
TRBJ2-7 | - | TRBD1 | 16 | TRBV6-1 | TGTGCCAGCAGTGAGTATTGGGACAGCTCCCCCCACGAGCAGTACTTC | CASSEYWDSSPHEQYF
TRBJ1-2 | few | - | 11 | TRBV20-1 | TGCAGTGCTAGATCTGTCTATGGCTACACCTTC | CSARSVYGYTF
TRBJ2-5 | - | - | 16 | TRBV6-5 | TGTGCCAGCAGTTACCGACGGACAGCCCAGAAAGAGACCCAGTACTTC | CASSYRRTAQKETQYF
TRBJ2-7 | - | TRBD2 | 16 | TRBV18 | TGTGCCAGCTCACCAAAGTGGTTAGCGGGAGTTATCGAGCAGTACTTC | CASSPKWLAGVIEQYF
TRBJ1-5 | - | TRBD1 | 15 | TRBV5-1 | TGCGCCAGCAGCTTGGGGACAGGGCGCAATCAGCCCCAGCATTTT | CASSLGTGRNQPQHF
TRBJ2-2 | - | TRBD2 | 14 | TRBV6-1 | TGTGCCAGCATGGGGGGACTAGACACCGGGGAGCTGTTTTTT | CASMGGLDTGELFF
TRBJ2-7 | - | - | 15 | TRBV11-2 | TGTGCCAGCAGCTTAGTGGTTGGGACACCCCACGAGCAGTACTTC | CASSLVVGTPHEQYF
TRBJ2-7 | - | - | 16 | TRBV5-1 | TGCGCCAGCAGCGTAAAATCAGGAACCCCTCTCTACGAGCAGTACTTC | CASSVKSGTPLYEQYF
TRBJ1-2 | - | TRBD1 | 13 | TRBV28 | TGTGCCAGCAGCACCGGGACAGCCCATCGGTACACCTTC | CASSTGTAHRYTF
TRBJ2-3 | - | - | 12 | TRBV15 | TGTGCCACCAGTGACCGGGGGGATACGCAGTATTTT | CATSDRGDTQYF
TRBJ2-5 | - | TRBD2 | 17 | TRBV15 | TGTGCCACCAGCCGAAGACCTAGCGGGAGTGGGGGAGAGACCCAGTACTTC | CATSRRPSGSGGETQYF
TRBJ1-3 | few | - | 12 | TRBV29-1 | TGCAGCGTTAGACAGACTGGAAACACCATATATTTT | CSVRQTGNTIYF
TRBJ2-7 | - | - | 14 | TRBV7-6 | TGTGCCAGCAGCTCCCTAGGGGAGGGGGTTGAGCAGTACTTC | CASSSLGEGVEQYF
TRBJ2-5 | - | - | 13 | TRBV2 | TGTGCCAGAGCAAGCGGCCCATTAGGGACCCAGTACTTC | CARASGPLGTQYF
TRBJ2-3 | - | - | 18 | TRBV21-1 | TGTGCCAGCTCCTACGGGGGACCCAGGGGGCACGGCACAGATACGCAGTATTTT | CASSYGGPRGHGTDTQYF
TRBJ2-7 | - | TRBD2 | 15 | TRBV25-1 | TGTGCCAGCAGTGAGGGGACTAGCGGCCCTTACGAGCAGTACTTC | CASSEGTSGPYEQYF
TRBJ1-5 | - | - | 15 | TRBV30 | TGTGCCTGGAGCCCTGGGCTTTATAGCAATCAGCCCCAGCATTTT | CAWSPGLYSNQPQHF
TRBJ1-5 | few | - | 13 | TRBV30 | TGTGCCTGGAGTCGCGGGGTAAGTCAGCCCCAGCATTTT | CAWSRGVSQPQHF
TRBJ2-5 | - | TRBD1 | 16 | TRBV9 | TGTGCCAGCAGCGTAGGAGTCAGGGGGCCCCACGAGACCCAGTACTTC | CASSVGVRGPHETQYF
TRBJ2-5 | - | TRBD2 | 14 | TRBV4-1 | TGCGCCAGCAGCCTAGCGGGAGTTCGGGAGACCCAGTACTTC | CASSLAGVRETQYF
TRBJ1-1 | - | TRBD1 | 15 | TRBV7-2 | TGTGCCAGCAGCCCCGTAGGACAGGTGAACACTGAAGCTTTCTTT | CASSPVGQVNTEAFF
TRBJ2-1 | - | TRBD2 | 16 | TRBV7-6 | TGTGCCAGCAGCTCCGGGACTAGCGGGAGAGAGAATGAGCAGTTCTTC | CASSSGTSGRENEQFF
TRBJ2-3 | - | - | 14 | TRBV9 | TGTGCCAGCAGCGTAGACGGGATCACAGATACGCAGTATTTT | CASSVDGITDTQYF
TRBJ1-1 | - | TRBD1 | 14 | TRBV9 | TGTGCCAGCACATCTGGACAGGGTTGGGCTGAAGCTTTCTTT | CASTSGQGWAEAFF
TRBJ2-7 | - | - | 11 | TRBV20-1 | TGCAGTGCCCCGTTATCCTACGAGCAGTACTTC | CSAPLSYEQYF
TRBJ1-1 | - | TRBD1 | 14 | TRBV7-8 | TGTGCCAGCAGAAACAGGGGCGAATTCCCTGAAGCTTTCTTT | CASRNRGEFPEAFF
TRBJ2-7 | - | - | 15 | TRBV19 | TGTGCCAGTAGTATAGTCGCGGCAGAACGCTACGAGCAGTACTTC | CASSIVAAERYEQYF
TRBJ2-5 | once | TRBD2 | 14 | TRBV6-6 | TGTGCCAGCAGGGGACTAGCGGTTCAAGAGACCCAGTACTTC | CASRGLAVQETQYF
TRBJ1-6 | - | TRBD1 | 16 | TRBV30 | TGTGCCTGCCCCGGGACAGCGAATTTATATAATTCACCCCTCCACTTT | CACPGTANLYNSPLHF
TRBJ1-1 | - | TRBD1 | 14 | TRBV18 | TGTGCCAGCTCTCCAGGGGGCGTTGACACTGAAGCTTTCTTT | CASSPGGVDTEAFF
TRBJ1-6 | - | - | 15 | TRBV5-5 | TGTGCCAGCAGCTTTGAACAGGCACGTTGGTCACCCCTCCACTTT | CASSFEQARWSPLHF
TRBJ1-1 | - | TRBD1 | 17 | TRBV7-9 | TGTGCCAGCAGCTTAGCGGTTACGACAGGGATGAACACTGAAGCTTTCTTT | CASSLAVTTGMNTEAFF
TRBJ1-2 | few | - | 15 | TRBV15 | TGTGCCACCAGCAGAGATGGAGCCCAGCGCTATGGCTACACCTTC | CATSRDGAQRYGYTF
TRBJ2-3 | - | - | 15 | TRBV7-9 | TGTGCCAGCAGCCTAGGTACTAGCATCACAGATACGCAGTATTTT | CASSLGTSITDTQYF
TRBJ1-4 | - | TRBD1 | 14 | TRBV28 | TGTGCCAGCAGTCAGGGGGGAATTAATGAAAAACTGTTTTTT | CASSQGGINEKLFF
TRBJ2-1 | - | TRBD2 | 14 | TRBV29-1 | TGCAGCGTCCGCAGGGAGGGGTCCTACAATGAGCAGTTCTTC | CSVRREGSYNEQFF
TRBJ2-7 | - | - | 13 | TRBV28 | TGTGCCAGCAGCACCGGCAGCAGGAGGGAGCAGTACTTC | CASSTGSRREQYF
TRBJ2-7 | - | - | 15 | TRBV25-1 | TGTGCCAGCAGTACAGGGACCGTCAATCCCTACGAGCAGTACTTC | CASSTGTVNPYEQYF
TRBJ2-1 | - | - | 15 | TRBV19 | TGTGCCAGTAAGAGGAGGACTATAGACTACAATGAGCAGTTCTTC | CASKRRTIDYNEQFF
TRBJ2-7 | - | - | 14 | TRBV4-1 | TGCGCCAGCAGCCAAGATAGGGGCGACTACGAGCAGTACTTC | CASSQDRGDYEQYF
TRBJ2-7 | - | - | 12 | TRBV2 | TGTGCCAGCTCCCGGACAGCCTACGAGCAGTACTTC | CASSRTAYEQYF
TRBJ2-5 | - | TRBD1 | 15 | TRBV5-5 | TGTGCCAGCAGCCCAGAGATCAGGGGGCAAGAGACCCAGTACTTC | CASSPEIRGQETQYF
TRBJ2-1 | - | TRBD1 | 15 | TRBV7-9 | TGTGCCAGCAGCTACATGACAGGGTTTGACAATGAGCAGTTCTTC | CASSYMTGFDNEQFF
TRBJ2-2 | - | TRBD2 | 18 | TRBV28 | TGTGCCAGCACCGGGACTAGCGGGAGGGCCGGCCCTAGCGGGGAGCTGTTTTTT | CASTGTSGRAGPSGELFF
TRBJ2-3 | few | - | 14 | TRBV9 | TGTGCCAGCAGCGTTAGTCCCCATACAGATACGCAGTATTTT | CASSVSPHTDTQYF
TRBJ2-7 | - | - | 14 | TRBV30 | TGTGCCTGGAGTTTTGGGGAGCCCTCCTACGAGCAGTACTTC | CAWSFGEPSYEQYF